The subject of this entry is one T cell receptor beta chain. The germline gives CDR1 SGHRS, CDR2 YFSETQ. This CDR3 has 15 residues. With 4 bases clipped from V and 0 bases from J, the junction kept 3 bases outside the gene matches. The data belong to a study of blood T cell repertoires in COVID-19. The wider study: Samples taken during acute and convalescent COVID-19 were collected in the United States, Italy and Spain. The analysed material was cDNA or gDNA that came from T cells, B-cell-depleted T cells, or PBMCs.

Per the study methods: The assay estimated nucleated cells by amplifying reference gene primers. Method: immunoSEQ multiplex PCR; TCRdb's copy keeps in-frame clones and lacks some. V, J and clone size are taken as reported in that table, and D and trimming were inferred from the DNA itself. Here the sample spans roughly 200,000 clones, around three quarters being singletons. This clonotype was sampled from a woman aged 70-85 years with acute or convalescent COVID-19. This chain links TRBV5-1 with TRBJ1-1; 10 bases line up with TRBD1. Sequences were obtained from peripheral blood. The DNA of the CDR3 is TGCGCCAGCAGCAAGGGACAGGGGCTGAACACTGAAGCTTTCTTT. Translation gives CASSKGQGLNTEAFF. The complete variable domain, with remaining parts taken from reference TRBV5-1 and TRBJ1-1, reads KAGVTQTPRYLIKTRGQQVTLSCSPISGHRSVSWYQQTPGQGLQFLFEYFSETQRNKGNFPGRFSGRQFSNSRSEMNVSTLELGDSALYLCASSKGQGLNTEAFFGQGTRLTVV.